Reported below is one TCR beta chain. Its target is unknown. The sample originates from a study of graft-versus-host responses after intestinal transplantation. The overall study: Induction using anti-thymocyte globulin, followed by tacrolimus and steroids for two to four years, was given to all recipients.

Germline CDR1 SGHAT, CDR2 FQDESV (reference sequence). The CDR3 runs 16 residues. V shed 5 bases, J shed 6 bases, and the junction held 14 bases outside the gene matches. Findings of the study overall: GvH clones turned up in recipient marrow; some had shown up first in ileum or blood.

Here immunoSEQ multiplex PCR was the method, and the copy in TCRdb shows in-frame clones only, minus some. The sample has about 7,400 clones, approximately 64% seen once. The authors processed graft tissue to release intraepithelial and lamina propria lymphocytes. This TCR was recovered from a human patient who received an intestinal transplant, so some T cells may come from the graft donor. The sequencing here drew on ileum tissue, taken around 460 days after transplant. The V and J genes are TRBV11-1 and TRBJ2-7, with 9 bases matching TRBD2. CDR3 nucleotide sequence: TGTGCCAGCAGCAGAGAGACTATAGCGGGAGCGACCGAGCAGTACTTC. Encoded protein: CASSRETIAGATEQYF.